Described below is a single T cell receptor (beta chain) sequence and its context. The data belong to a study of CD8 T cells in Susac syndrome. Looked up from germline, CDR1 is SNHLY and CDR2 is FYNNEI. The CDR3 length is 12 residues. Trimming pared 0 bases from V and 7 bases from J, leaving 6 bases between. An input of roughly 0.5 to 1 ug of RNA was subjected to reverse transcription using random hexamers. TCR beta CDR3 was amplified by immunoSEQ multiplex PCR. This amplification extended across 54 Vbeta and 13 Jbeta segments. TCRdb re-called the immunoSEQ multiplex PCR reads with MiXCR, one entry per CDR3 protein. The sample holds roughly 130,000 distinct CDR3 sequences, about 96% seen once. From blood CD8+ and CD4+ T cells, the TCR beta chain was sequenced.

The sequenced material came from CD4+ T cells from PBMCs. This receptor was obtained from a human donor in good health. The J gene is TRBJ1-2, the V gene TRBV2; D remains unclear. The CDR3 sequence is CASSEATGGYTF. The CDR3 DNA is TGTGCCAGCAGTGAAGCTACCGGTGGCTACACCTTC.